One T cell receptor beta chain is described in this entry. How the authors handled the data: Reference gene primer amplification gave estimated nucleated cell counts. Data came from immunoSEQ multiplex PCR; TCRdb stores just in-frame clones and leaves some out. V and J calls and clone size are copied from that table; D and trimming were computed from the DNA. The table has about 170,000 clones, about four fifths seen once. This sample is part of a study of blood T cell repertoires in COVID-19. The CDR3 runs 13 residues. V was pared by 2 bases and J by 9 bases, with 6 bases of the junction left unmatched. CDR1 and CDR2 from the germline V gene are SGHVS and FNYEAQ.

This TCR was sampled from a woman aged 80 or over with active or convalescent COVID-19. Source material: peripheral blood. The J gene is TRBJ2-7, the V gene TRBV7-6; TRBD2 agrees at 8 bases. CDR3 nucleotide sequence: TGTGCCAGCAGCTTAAGCGCGGGGGGTGGGCAGTACTTC. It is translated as CASSLSAGGGQYF.